This TCR beta chain was identified in a study of T-cell memory formation after mild COVID-19. Study-level background: TCR clusters showed largely donor specificity.

V shed 7 bases and J shed 4 bases, with 20 bases lying between them. The CDR3 spans 16 residues. Germline values: CDR1 MNHEY, CDR2 SVGEGT. One entry per CDR3 protein, called by TCRdb with MiXCR from the 5' RACE reads. The top ten clones hold about 20% of a sample with a few hundred thousand distinct CDR3 sequences, 8% to 9% of them seen once. Sequencing was performed on PBMCs or a T cell subset sorted from them (not recorded which). The source is a man younger than 35 who had mild COVID-19 (a few samples of this study predate the infection). Cell type and time point are not known. This sequence joins TRBV6-2 or TRBV6-3 and TRBJ1-5; TRBD1 might be the D (6 bases). This chain's CDR3 is CASTKRTAGINQPQHF. As DNA, the CDR3 is TGTGCCAGCACTAAACGGACAGCGGGGATTAATCAGCCCCAGCATTTT.